This TCR beta chain comes out of a study of blood T cell repertoires in COVID-19. The wider study: Acute-phase and convalescent COVID-19 samples originated in the United States, Italy and Spain.

Participant-given clinical history determined each cohort assignment. The data were produced by immunoSEQ multiplex PCR, yet TCRdb's version contains in-frame clones alone and is incomplete. The sample lists approximately 400,000 clones; 80% to 95% were seen once. This TCR came from a middle-aged woman who had been exposed to COVID-19. The sample taken for sequencing was PBMCs or T cells enriched from blood (not recorded which).

The CDR3 spells CASSPGGIPYEQYF. Written as DNA, the CDR3 is TGTGCCAGCAGCCCCGGCGGGATCCCCTACGAGCAGTACTTC. V gene TRBV3-1 (or the pseudogene TRBV3-2) combines with J gene TRBJ2-7, with D possibly matching TRBD2 (6 bases). With 4 bases removed from V and 2 bases from J, the gap between germline ends came to 12 bases. The CDR3 runs 14 residues. The V gene's germline CDR1 is LGHDT and CDR2 YNNKEL (reference sequence).